The clone carrying this TCR beta chain showed up just once. Its target is not known. The PCR had 60 Vbeta and 13 Jbeta primers. This table comes from immunoSEQ multiplex PCR, and its TCRdb copy is limited to in-frame clones, with some not included. The sample lists 150,000 to 200,000 clones, around four fifths occurring once. Losses at the gene ends were 5 bases for V and 4 bases for J; bases not matched to a gene: 6. In germline, CDR1 is SGHTS, CDR2 YDEGEE. This CDR3 spans 14 amino acids. This sample was taken from a study of cytomegalovirus exposure and HLA in healthy donors. In the study overall: When roughly 420 donors were genotyped, about 86% of them were found to fall in the Caucasian-associated ancestry cluster.

Broader study findings: In an earlier analysis, productive rearrangement rates for most beta V segments clustered near 90% or 30%.

The rearrangement links TRBV5-8 to TRBJ1-2; 9 nucleotides agree with TRBD1. The sequencing input was PBMCs. This receptor was obtained from a young woman in good health and CMV-seronegative. For the CDR3, the DNA is TGTGCCAGCAGTCTTGGACAGGGGCCCTATGGCTACACCTTC. It codes for CASSLGQGPYGYTF.